This TCR beta chain is drawn from a study of OX40 agonist ivuxolimab in advanced cancers. Clones were read by immunoSEQ multiplex PCR, and TCRdb kept only the in-frame ones, dropping some. The sample comprises over 65,000 clones, 85% to 95% of which are singletons, and about 11% rests with the top ten. The CDR3 runs to 16 residues. The ends lost 1 base at V and 3 bases at J; junction bases unmatched: 8. Germline CDR1 and CDR2: SGHAT and FQNNGV. This chain joins TRBV11-2 and TRBJ1-1; 7 bases are shared with TRBD1. The specimen comprised CD4+ or CD8+ T cells sorted from blood, sampled in a trial of the OX40 agonist ivuxolimab. The clonotype originates from an adult with an advanced solid tumor such as melanoma, head and neck, liver or kidney cancer. In nucleotides, the CDR3 is TGTGCCAGCAGCTTAGCCCTACAGGGGTTGGACACTGAAGCTTTCTTT. Translated: CASSLALQGLDTEAFF. Variable domain in full (rest from reference TRBV11-2 and TRBJ1-1): EAGVAQSPRYKIIEKRQSVAFWCNPISGHATLYWYQQILGQGPKLLIQFQNNGVVDDSQLPKDRFSAERLKGVDSTLKIQPAKLEDSAVYLCASSLALQGLDTEAFFGQGTRLTVV.